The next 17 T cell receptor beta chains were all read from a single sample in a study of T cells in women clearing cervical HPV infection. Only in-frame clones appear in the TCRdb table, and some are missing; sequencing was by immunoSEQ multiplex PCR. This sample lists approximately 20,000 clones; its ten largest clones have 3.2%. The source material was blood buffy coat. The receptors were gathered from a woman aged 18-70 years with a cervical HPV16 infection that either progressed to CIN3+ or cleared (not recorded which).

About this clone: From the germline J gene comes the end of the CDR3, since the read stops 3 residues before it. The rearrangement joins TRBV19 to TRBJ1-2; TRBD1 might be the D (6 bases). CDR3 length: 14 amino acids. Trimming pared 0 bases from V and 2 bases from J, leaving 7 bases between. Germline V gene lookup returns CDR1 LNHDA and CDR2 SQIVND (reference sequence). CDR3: CASSIEGANYGYTF. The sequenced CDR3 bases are TGTGCCAGTAGTATAGAGGGGGCGAACTATGGC.

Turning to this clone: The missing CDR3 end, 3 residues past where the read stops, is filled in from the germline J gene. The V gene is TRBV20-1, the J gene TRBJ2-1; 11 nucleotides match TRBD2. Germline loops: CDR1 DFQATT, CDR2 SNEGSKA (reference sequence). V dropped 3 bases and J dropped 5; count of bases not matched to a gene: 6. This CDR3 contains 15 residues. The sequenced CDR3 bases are TGCAGTGCTAGGCTACTAGCGGGGGACCACAATGAG. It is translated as CSARLLAGDHNE. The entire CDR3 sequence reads CSARLLAGDHNEQFF.

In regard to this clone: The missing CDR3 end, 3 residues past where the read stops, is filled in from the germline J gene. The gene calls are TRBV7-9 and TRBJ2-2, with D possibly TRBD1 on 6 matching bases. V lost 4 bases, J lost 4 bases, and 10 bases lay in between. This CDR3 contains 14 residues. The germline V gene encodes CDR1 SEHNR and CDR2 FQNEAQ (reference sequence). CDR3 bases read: TGTGCCAGCAGCTCGACAGGTTTCACCGGGGAG. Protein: CASSSTGFTGE. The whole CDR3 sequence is CASSSTGFTGELFF.

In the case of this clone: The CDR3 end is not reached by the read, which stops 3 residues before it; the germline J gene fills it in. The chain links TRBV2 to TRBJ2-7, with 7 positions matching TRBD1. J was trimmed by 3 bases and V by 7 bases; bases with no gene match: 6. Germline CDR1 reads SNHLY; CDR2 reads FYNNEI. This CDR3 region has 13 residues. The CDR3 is CASTTRTGYEQYF. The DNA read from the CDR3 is TGTGCCAGCACTACCAGGACAGGCTACGAG.

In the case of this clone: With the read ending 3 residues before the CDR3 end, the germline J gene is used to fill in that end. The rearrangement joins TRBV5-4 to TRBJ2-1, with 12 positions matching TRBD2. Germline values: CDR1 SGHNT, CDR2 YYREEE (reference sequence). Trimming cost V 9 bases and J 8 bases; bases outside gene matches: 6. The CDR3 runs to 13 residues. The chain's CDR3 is CATRTSGVYEQFF. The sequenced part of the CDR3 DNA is TGTGCCACTAGGACTAGCGGGGTATATGAG.

The CDR3 DNA, read in part, is TGCGCCAGCTATACAGGAGGCTCCTACAATGAG. Protein: CASYTGGSYNE. The full-length CDR3 reads as CASYTGGSYNEQFF. The J gene is TRBJ2-1, the V gene TRBV5-1, with D possibly called TRBD1 or TRBD2 (5 bases each). The observed sequence ends 3 residues before the CDR3 terminus, with the missing tail filled in from the germline J gene. Germline V gene lookup returns CDR1 SGHRS and CDR2 YFSETQ. V shed 7 bases and J shed 0 bases, with 11 bases lying between them. CDR3 length equals 14 residues.

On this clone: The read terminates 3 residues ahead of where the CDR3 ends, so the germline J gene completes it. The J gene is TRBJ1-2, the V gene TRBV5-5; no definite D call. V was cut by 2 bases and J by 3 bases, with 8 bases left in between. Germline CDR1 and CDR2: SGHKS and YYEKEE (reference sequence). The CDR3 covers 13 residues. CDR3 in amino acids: CASSFSPDYGYTF. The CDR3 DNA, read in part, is TGTGCCAGCAGCTTTTCCCCGGACTATGGC.

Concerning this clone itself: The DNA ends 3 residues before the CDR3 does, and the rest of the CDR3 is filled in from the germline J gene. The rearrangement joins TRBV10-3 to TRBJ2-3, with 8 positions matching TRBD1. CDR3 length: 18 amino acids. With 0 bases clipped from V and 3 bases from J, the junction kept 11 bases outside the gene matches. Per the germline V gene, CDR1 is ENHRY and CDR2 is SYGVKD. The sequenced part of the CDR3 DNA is TGTGCCATCAGTGAGTCGAAACAGGGGGTACAATGGACAGATACG. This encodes CAISESKQGVQWTDT. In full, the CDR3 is CAISESKQGVQWTDTQYF.

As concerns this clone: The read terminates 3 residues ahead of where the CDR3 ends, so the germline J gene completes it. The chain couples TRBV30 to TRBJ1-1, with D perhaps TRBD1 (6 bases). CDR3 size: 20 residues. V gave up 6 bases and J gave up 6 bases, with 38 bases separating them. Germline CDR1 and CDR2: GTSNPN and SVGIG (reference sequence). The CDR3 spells CACSDRPFKQDRPLYAEAFF. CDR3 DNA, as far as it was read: TGTGCCTGCTCCGACAGGCCTTTTAAGCAGGATAGACCTTTATACGCTGAA.

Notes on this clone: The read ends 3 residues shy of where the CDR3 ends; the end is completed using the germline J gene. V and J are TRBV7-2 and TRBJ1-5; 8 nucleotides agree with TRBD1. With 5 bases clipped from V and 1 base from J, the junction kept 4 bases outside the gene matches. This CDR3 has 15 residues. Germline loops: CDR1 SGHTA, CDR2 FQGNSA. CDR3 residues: CASSKGTGSNQPQHF. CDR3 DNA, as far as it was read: TGTGCCAGCAGCAAAGGGACAGGAAGCAATCAGCCC.

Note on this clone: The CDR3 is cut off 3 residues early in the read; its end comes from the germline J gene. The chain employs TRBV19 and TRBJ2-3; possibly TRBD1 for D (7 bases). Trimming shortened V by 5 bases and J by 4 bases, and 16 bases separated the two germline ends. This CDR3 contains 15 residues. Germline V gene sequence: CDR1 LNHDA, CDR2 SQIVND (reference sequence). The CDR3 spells CASSSRGGGPDTQYF. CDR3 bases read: TGTGCCAGTAGTTCACGAGGAGGGGGCCCAGATACG.

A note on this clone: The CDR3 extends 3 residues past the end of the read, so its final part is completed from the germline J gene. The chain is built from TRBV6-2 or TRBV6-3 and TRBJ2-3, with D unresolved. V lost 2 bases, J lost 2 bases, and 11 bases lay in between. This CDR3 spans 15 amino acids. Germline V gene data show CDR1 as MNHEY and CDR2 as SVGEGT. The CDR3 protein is CASSYTLVPTDTQYF. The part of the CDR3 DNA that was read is TGTGCCAGCAGTTACACCCTAGTACCCACAGATACG.

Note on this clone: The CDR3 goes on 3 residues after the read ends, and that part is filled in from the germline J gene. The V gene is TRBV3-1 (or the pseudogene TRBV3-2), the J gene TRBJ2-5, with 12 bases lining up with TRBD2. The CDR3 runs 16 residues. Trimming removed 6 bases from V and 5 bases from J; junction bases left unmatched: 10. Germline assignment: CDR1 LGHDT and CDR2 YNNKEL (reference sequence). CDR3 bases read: TGTGCCAGCAGATCCCGACTAGCGGGGGACGTGGAGACC. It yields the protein CASRSRLAGDVET. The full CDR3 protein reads CASRSRLAGDVETQYF.

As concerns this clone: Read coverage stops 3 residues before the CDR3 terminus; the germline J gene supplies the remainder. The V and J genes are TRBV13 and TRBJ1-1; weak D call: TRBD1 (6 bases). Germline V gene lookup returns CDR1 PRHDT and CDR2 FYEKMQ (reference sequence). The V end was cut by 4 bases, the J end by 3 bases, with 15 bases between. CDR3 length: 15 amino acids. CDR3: CASSSTRGKDTEAFF. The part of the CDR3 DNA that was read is TGTGCCAGCAGCTCCACCAGGGGAAAAGACACTGAA. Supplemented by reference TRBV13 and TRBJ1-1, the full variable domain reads AAGVIQSPRHLIKEKRETATLKCYPIPRHDTVYWYQQGPGQDPQFLISFYEKMQSDKGSIPDRFSAQQFSDYHSELNMSSLELGDSALYFCASSSTRGKDTEAFFGQGTRLTVV.

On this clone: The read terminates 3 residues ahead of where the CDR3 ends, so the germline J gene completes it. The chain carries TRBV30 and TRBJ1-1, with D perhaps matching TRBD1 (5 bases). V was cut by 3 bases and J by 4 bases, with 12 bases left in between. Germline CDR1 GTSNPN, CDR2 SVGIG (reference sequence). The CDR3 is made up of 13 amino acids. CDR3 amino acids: CAWSGRGSTEAFF. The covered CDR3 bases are TGTGCCTGGAGCGGAAGGGGCTCCACTGAA.

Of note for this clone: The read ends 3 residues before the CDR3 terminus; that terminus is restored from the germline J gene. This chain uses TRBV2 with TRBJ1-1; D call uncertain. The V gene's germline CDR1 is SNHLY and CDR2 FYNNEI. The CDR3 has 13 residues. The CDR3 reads CASSPISLGEAFF. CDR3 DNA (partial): TGTGCCAGCAGCCCCATATCCTTAGGGGAA. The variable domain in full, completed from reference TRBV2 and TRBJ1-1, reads EPEVTQTPSHQVTQMGQEVILRCVPISNHLYFYWYRQILGQKVEFLVSFYNNEISEKSEIFDDQFSVERPDGSNFTLKIRSTKLEDSAMYFCASSPISLGEAFFGQGTRLTVV.

CDR3 protein: CSADVGTSTDTQYF. The sequenced part of the CDR3 DNA is TGCAGTGCTGACGTAGGGACTAGCACAGATACG. This chain joins TRBV20-1 and TRBJ2-3, with a possible D match to TRBD2 (6 bases). The observed sequence ends 3 residues before the CDR3 terminus, with the missing tail filled in from the germline J gene. Trimming removed 5 bases from V and 0 bases from J, with 12 bases in between. The CDR3 has 14 amino acids. Germline-derived CDR1 and CDR2 are DFQATT and SNEGSKA (reference sequence).